The entry below describes one TCR beta chain. Its target is not known. The sample belongs to a study of T cell repertoires in cytomegalovirus infection. As for the study in general: Recently identified HLA-C-restricted and well-studied HLA-B-restricted CMV epitopes were used. Public TCR beta signatures provided an indication of both CMV infection and a matching HLA type.

TCRdb reprocessed the reads with MiXCR, giving one entry per CDR3 protein. Of roughly 800,000 distinct CDR3 sequences listed, just under 30% are singletons. The CDR3 has 14 amino acids. Between the trimmed V and J ends, which lost 5 bases and 5 bases, there was a span of 12 bases. Germline V gives CDR1 SEHNR, CDR2 FQNEAQ (reference sequence). Study conclusions and caveats: The ex vivo response was dominated by HLA-C-restricted CMV-specific TCR beta clonotypes. Frequencies of public TCR beta families were cumulated, and this identified carriers of CMV plus the relevant HLA.

This chain connects TRBV7-9 to TRBJ2-2; D is unresolved. The source was cultured CD8+ T cells from PBMCs, collected from culture after CMV antigen stimulation. This receptor was obtained from a human donor in good health (CMV status not recorded). Some clones in this sample may be carry-over from other donors' samples. The CDR3 region is CASSPILRTGELFF. CDR3 DNA sequence: TGTGCCAGCAGCCCCATTTTGAGAACCGGGGAGCTGTTTTTT.